This TCR beta chain derives from a study of cytomegalovirus exposure and HLA in healthy donors. CDR1 and CDR2 from the germline V gene are MDHEN and SYDVKM. V shed 6 bases and J 14 bases; nucleotides not matched to a gene: 7. The CDR3 extends over 12 amino acids. Broader study findings: Certain sequence variants were highly shared and formed a cluster, and this cluster was likely a sequencing artifact. It emerged from a later analysis that several of the most significant clusters appeared to be linked to common viral pathogens.

Worth noting for this clone: Its antigen is as yet unknown.

Amplification used 60 Vbeta primers and 13 Jbeta primers. The assay was immunoSEQ multiplex PCR, and TCRdb's table has in-frame clones only and misses some. The profile shows 180,000 or so clones, 60% to 80% of them singletons. Sequencing input: PBMCs. The sequence came from a man aged 50 or older in good health and CMV-seropositive. This chain uses TRBV28 with TRBJ1-6, with 7 bases that match TRBD1. The CDR3 protein is CASRRQGLSLHF. Here the CDR3 DNA reads TGTGCCAGCAGGCGACAGGGTCTATCCCTCCACTTT.